Detailed here is one TCR beta chain. It has no known antigen specificity. Base qualities were left out, and no much larger clone turns up one base away. These data originate in a study of blood T cell repertoires in COVID-19 (TCRdb year 2020). Regarding the complete study: Collaborator samples came from the United States, Italy and Spain and covered acute and convalescent phases of COVID-19. A de-identified subject ID, COVID-19 status, age in years and sex were almost always included in the sample metadata. The dataset comprised deeply sampled blood TCRbeta repertoires from subjects exposed to, actively infected with, or recovered from COVID-19. The samples were drawn from the first 160 participants of the ongoing ImmuneRACE study and from under 1,500 subjects provided by 6 global collaborators. The prospective study material was composed of cDNA or gDNA derived from T cells, B-cell-depleted T cells, or PBMCs. Where HLA class I and class II types were available, the types were taken from metadata supplied by the sample provider, not from assay-based typing. A freely available public database, intended as a resource for researchers studying the immune response to SARS-CoV-2, is where the repertoires were released.

At the junction V is shortened by 4 bases and J by 3 bases; bases outside the gene matches: 7. Looking up the germline V gene (reference sequence) yields CDR1 SGHNT and CDR2 YYREEE. The CDR3 has 15 amino acids, counting the end cysteine and phenylalanine. Of the read, only the CDR3 DNA is kept; its 45 bases are in frame from base 1. General conclusions and limits of the study: How much clinical and demographic metadata was included differed by source and by participant, and the metadata was provided uncurated.

TCRbeta CDR3 regions were amplified from genomic DNA using the immunoSEQ Assay, a bias-controlled multiplex PCR. The original pipeline was this. Nucleated cell counts per sample were estimated from amplification of reference gene primers within the assay. To quantify the absolute abundance of each unique TCRbeta CDR3 rearrangement, sequence reads were collapsed and filtered. For each sample, productive Simpson clonality was calculated as the square root of Simpson's diversity index over productive rearrangements. The source is immuneACCESS, and TCRdb retained only in-frame sequences with V and J called. Part of the clones is not carried over; for the studies checked, unresolved V genes explain less than half of this, and the remainder is unexplained. The DNA gave D and trimming, while V, J and clone size come from that table. The sample table contains some 110,000 clones; only one count was recorded for 84% of them. The ten largest clones represent 26% of the sample.

Whole blood was collected in K2EDTA tubes by collaborating institutions according to the institutions' own protocols. For TCRbeta analysis, collaborator samples were shipped as frozen whole blood, as isolated PBMCs, or as DNA extracted from either sample type. The origin of this receptor is a man aged 55-75 years with acute or convalescent COVID-19. The chain was built from TRBV5-4 and TRBJ2-3; TRBD2 lines up with 8 middle nucleotides. Sequenced input: peripheral blood. Read as DNA, the sequence is TGTGCCAGCAGCGCCGATAGCGGGAAGACAGATACGCAGTATTTT. Protein translation: CASSADSGKTDTQYF.